This T cell receptor beta chain is from a study of shared clonotypes between healthy human individuals. At the level of the study: Donors had three CD4 naive, three CD4 memory, two CD8 naive and one CD8 memory plate apiece. The study's findings and limits: Memory subsets had estimated richness that was generally smaller than that of naive subsets. Four donors shared about 4.5% of their naive CD4 clonotypes.

The authors distributed each subset's genomic DNA evenly over several immunoSEQ plates. Sequencing used immunoSEQ multiplex PCR; TCRdb keeps in-frame clones, though not all of them. The profile shows some 2.1 million clones, just under 95% of them singletons. This clone appeared a single time. Its target is unknown. Trimming left V 5 bases short and J 5 bases short, with 18 bases between. The germline V gene has CDR1 LNHDA and CDR2 SQIVND (reference sequence). The CDR3 contains 15 residues. In the naive CD8 group, cells lacked CD45RO and were positively selected for CCR7, so terminally differentiated effector memory CD45RA+ cells were left out.

The rearrangement uses TRBV19 and TRBJ1-1; D call uncertain. The clonotype was recovered from a man between 18 and 29 years old in good health. Some clones in this sample may be carry-over from other donors' samples. Input material: naive CD8+ T cells from PBMCs. In DNA form, the CDR3 reads TGTGCCAGTAGTGCCTGGGTCATTTCGGGGACTGAAGCTTTCTTT. Translation: CASSAWVISGTEAFF. Full variable domain (missing parts from reference TRBV19 and TRBJ1-1): DGGITQSPKYLFRKEGQNVTLSCEQNLNHDAMYWYRQDPGQGLRLIYYSQIVNDFQKGDIAEGYSVSREKKESFPLTVTSAQKNPTAFYLCASSAWVISGTEAFFGQGTRLTVV.